The 19 T cell receptor beta chains listed next were all sequenced from one sample in a study of identical twins. From the 5' RACE reads, TCRdb called clonotypes with MiXCR, one entry per CDR3 protein. The table has roughly 750,000 distinct CDR3 sequences, 21% seen once. The sample also formed part of further work on T cells expressing NK-cell markers.

The sequencing sample was made of PBMCs. The receptors here all came from a woman aged 18-29 years in good health.

This clonotype was counted ten times or more. The V and J genes are TRBV7-2 and TRBJ1-1; D is ambiguous. The CDR3 totals 13 residues. V was pared by 5 bases and J by 3 bases, with 10 bases between. The germline gives CDR1 SGHTA, CDR2 FQGNSA. CDR3: CASSLVRDTEAFF. Written as DNA, the CDR3 is TGTGCCAGCAGCCTCGTACGGGACACTGAAGCTTTCTTT.

The V and J genes are TRBV29-1 and TRBJ1-3; D uncertain. The V gene's germline CDR1 is SQVTM and CDR2 ANQGSEA. Trimming left V 3 bases short and J 0 bases short, with 6 bases between. The CDR3 extends over 13 amino acids. The CDR3 protein is CSVEQDSGNTIYF. In DNA form, the CDR3 reads TGCAGCGTTGAGCAGGACTCTGGAAACACCATATATTTT.

The chain carries TRBV6-1 and TRBJ1-1, with D hard to call. Trimming left V 6 bases short and J 4 bases short, with 12 bases between. CDR1 and CDR2 (germline): MNHNS, SASEGT. The length of the CDR3 is 13 residues. CDR3 region: CASSPVGGTEAFF. The CDR3 DNA sequence: TGTGCCAGCAGCCCCGTGGGTGGCACTGAAGCTTTCTTT.

The chain couples TRBV20-1 to TRBJ2-1; D is uncertain. Germline lookup yields CDR1 DFQATT and CDR2 SNEGSKA (reference sequence). V dropped 5 bases and J dropped 7 bases, with 15 bases sitting between them. The CDR3 has 13 residues. CDR3 sequence (DNA): TGCAGTGCTGGAACCCAGGTGGGGAATGAGCAGTTCTTC. It is translated as CSAGTQVGNEQFF.

This clonotype was seen only a few times. The V gene is TRBV7-2, the J gene TRBJ2-3; 8 positions agree with TRBD2. Germline loops: CDR1 SGHTA, CDR2 FQGNSA. After removal of 1 base from V and 2 bases from J, the junction contained 5 bases not matched to a gene. The CDR3 consists of 16 residues. CDR3 in amino acids: CASSLGAGGYTDTQYF. In nucleotides, the CDR3 is TGTGCCAGCAGCTTAGGTGCGGGGGGTTACACAGATACGCAGTATTTT.

The chain employs TRBV20-1 and TRBJ2-1; TRBD2 matches at 7 bases. J was trimmed by 1 base and V by 0 bases; bases with no gene match: 6. Germline V gives CDR1 DFQATT, CDR2 SNEGSKA (reference sequence). The CDR3 has 16 amino acids. The CDR3 DNA follows: TGCAGTGCTAGAGATGGGCGCGGGAGTTCCTACAATGAGCAGTTCTTC. Translation: CSARDGRGSSYNEQFF.

The chain has TRBV25-1 and TRBJ2-7; D may be TRBD2 (6 bases). The CDR3 has 15 residues. The V and J ends lost 5 bases and 6 bases respectively, with 20 bases between them. From germline, CDR1 is MGHDK and CDR2 SYGVNS. The CDR3, as DNA: TGTGCCAGCAGTTTGGGTGGTGGGCCGCGGGGCGAGCAGTACTTC. Encoded protein: CASSLGGGPRGEQYF.

A few counts support this clonotype. This chain uses TRBV11-2 with TRBJ2-7, with a possible D match to TRBD1 (5 bases). The germline gives CDR1 SGHAT, CDR2 FQNNGV. Trimming stripped 5 bases from V and 6 bases from J, with 23 bases between. The CDR3 sequence is 16 residues long. The CDR3 coding sequence is TGTGCCAGCAGCCTTTCCCAGGACAAGGTAGGAGTCGAGCAGTACTTC. Translating gives CASSLSQDKVGVEQYF.

This clonotype was counted only a few times. This chain connects TRBV5-6 to TRBJ2-3; tentatively, D is TRBD1 or TRBD2 (5 bases each). Germline-derived CDR1 and CDR2 are SGHDT and YYEEEE. The CDR3 spans 13 residues. Trimming stripped 6 bases from V and 3 bases from J, with 11 bases between. In DNA, the CDR3 is TGTGCCAGCACGGGGCAGACAACAGATACGCAGTATTTT. Translated: CASTGQTTDTQYF.

This clonotype was detected a few times. J is TRBJ2-1 and V is TRBV3-1; D might be TRBD2 (6 bases). This CDR3 is built from 13 residues. Between the trimmed V and J ends, which lost 3 bases and 7 bases, there was a span of 10 bases. CDR1 is LGHDT, CDR2 YNNKEL, per germline (reference sequence). The CDR3 sequence: CASSHLAKNEQFF. In nucleotides, the CDR3 is TGTGCCAGCAGCCACCTAGCGAAGAATGAGCAGTTCTTC.

This clonotype was counted only a few times. The chain joins TRBV5-1 to TRBJ2-7; TRBD2 aligns across 13 bases. This CDR3 comprises 15 residues. J was trimmed by 2 bases and V by 7 bases; bases with no gene match: 6. Germline loops: CDR1 SGHRS, CDR2 YFSETQ. The CDR3: CASVPGTSGTYEQYF. The CDR3 DNA reads as TGCGCCAGCGTTCCCGGGACTAGCGGGACCTACGAGCAGTACTTC.

In this sample, this clonotype turned up once. The rearrangement uses TRBV6-5 and TRBJ1-5; D unclear. Trimming took 1 base from V and 2 from J, leaving 3 bases between them. From germline, CDR1 is MNHEY and CDR2 SVGAGI. The CDR3 runs to 13 residues. The CDR3 reads CASSYYGNQPQHF. CDR3 sequence (DNA): TGTGCCAGCAGTTACTACGGCAATCAGCCCCAGCATTTT.

This clonotype was seen only a few times. The gene calls are TRBV29-1 and TRBJ2-1; 9 positions match TRBD2. The CDR3 length is 18 residues. Trimming removed 5 bases from V and 0 bases from J; junction bases left unmatched: 14. Germline assignment: CDR1 SQVTM and CDR2 ANQGSEA. CDR3 nucleotide sequence: TGCAGCGTTTCGGCGGTAGCGGGAGCCCCAAGCTCCTACAATGAGCAGTTCTTC. This sequence encodes CSVSAVAGAPSSYNEQFF.

The chain links TRBV7-9 to TRBJ2-1; D perhaps matches TRBD2 (6 bases). The CDR3 has 14 amino acids. The germline V gene has CDR1 SEHNR and CDR2 FQNEAQ (reference sequence). Trimming shortened V by 3 bases and J by 8 bases, and 14 bases separated the two germline ends. In nucleotides, the CDR3 is TGTGCCAGCAGCTTTCGATCTGCGGGATATGAGCAGTTCTTC. As protein: CASSFRSAGYEQFF.

This clonotype has just a few counts. This sequence joins TRBV18 and TRBJ2-1; no definite D call. The CDR3 loop spans 14 amino acids. Germline V lookup: CDR1 KGHSH, CDR2 LQKENI. Trimming pared 3 bases from V and 6 bases from J, leaving 12 bases between. CDR3 sequence reads: CASSPGYRVNEQFF. The CDR3 DNA is TGTGCCAGCTCACCGGGTTATAGGGTCAATGAGCAGTTCTTC. Variable domain in full (rest from reference TRBV18 and TRBJ2-1): NAGVMQNPRHLVRRRGQEARLRCSPMKGHSHVYWYRQLPEEGLKFMVYLQKENIIDESGMPKERFSAEFPKEGPSILRIQQVVRGDSAAYFCASSPGYRVNEQFFGPGTRLTVL.

This clonotype came up many times. V is TRBV10-3 and J is TRBJ2-7; 8 positions agree with TRBD2. Germline CDR1 reads ENHRY; CDR2 reads SYGVKD. The CDR3 sequence is 13 residues long. V dropped 3 bases and J dropped 7; count of bases not matched to a gene: 5. CDR3 nucleotides: TGTGCCATCAGTGATCCGGGGGGGTATGAGCAGTACTTC. Translation: CAISDPGGYEQYF.

This clonotype has only a few counts. The chain links TRBV5-1 to TRBJ2-3; the match to TRBD2 covers 14 bases. From germline, CDR1 is SGHRS and CDR2 YFSETQ. This CDR3 region has 17 residues. The junction had 7 bases not matched to a gene; V was cut back by 5 bases and J by 2 bases. The CDR3: CASSWTSGGSPTDTQYF. CDR3 bases: TGCGCCAGCAGTTGGACTAGCGGGGGGTCCCCCACAGATACGCAGTATTTT.

V is TRBV5-1 and J is TRBJ2-7, with unresolved D. V was shortened by 4 bases and J by 2 bases, with 13 bases between the two germline ends. The CDR3 loop spans 14 amino acids. CDR1 is SGHRS, CDR2 YFSETQ, per germline. The chain's CDR3 is CASSPSAVAYEQYF. Here the CDR3 DNA reads TGCGCCAGCAGCCCGTCGGCGGTTGCCTACGAGCAGTACTTC.

The table lists this clonotype with a few counts. The V call is TRBV12-3 or TRBV12-4, the J call TRBJ2-1, with D hard to call. The ends were cut back, 3 bases at V and 8 bases at J, with 8 bases in the middle. CDR3 length: 12 amino acids. The CDR3 loop is CASSFTFDEQFF. CDR3 bases: TGTGCCAGCAGTTTTACTTTCGATGAGCAGTTCTTC.